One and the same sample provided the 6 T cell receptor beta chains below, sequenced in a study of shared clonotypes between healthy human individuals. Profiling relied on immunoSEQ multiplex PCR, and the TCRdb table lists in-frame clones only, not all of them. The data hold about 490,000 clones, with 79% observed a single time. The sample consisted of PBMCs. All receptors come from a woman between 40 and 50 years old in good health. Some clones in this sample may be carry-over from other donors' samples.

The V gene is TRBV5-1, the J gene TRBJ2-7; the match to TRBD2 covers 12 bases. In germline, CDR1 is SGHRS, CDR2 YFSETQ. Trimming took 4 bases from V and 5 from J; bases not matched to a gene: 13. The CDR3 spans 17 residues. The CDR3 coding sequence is TGCGCCAGCAGCCCGGGACTAGCGGGCACCAGGTCGGACGAGCAGTACTTC. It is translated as CASSPGLAGTRSDEQYF.

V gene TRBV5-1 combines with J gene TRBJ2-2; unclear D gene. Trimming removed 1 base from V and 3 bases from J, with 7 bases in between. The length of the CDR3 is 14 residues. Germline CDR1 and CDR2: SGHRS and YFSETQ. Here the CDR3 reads CASSLRGYTGELFF. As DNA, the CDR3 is TGCGCCAGCAGCTTGCGTGGATACACCGGGGAGCTGTTTTTT.

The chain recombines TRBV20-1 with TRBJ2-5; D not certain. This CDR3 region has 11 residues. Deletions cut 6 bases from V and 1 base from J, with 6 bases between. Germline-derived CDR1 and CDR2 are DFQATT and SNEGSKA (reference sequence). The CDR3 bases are TGCAGTGCCCAGCCCCAAGAGACCCAGTACTTC. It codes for CSAQPQETQYF.

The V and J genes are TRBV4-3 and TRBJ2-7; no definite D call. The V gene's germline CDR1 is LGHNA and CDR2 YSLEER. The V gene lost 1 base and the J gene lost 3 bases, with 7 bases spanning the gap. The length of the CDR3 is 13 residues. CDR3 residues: CASSQVGGYEQYF. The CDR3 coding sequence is TGCGCCAGCAGCCAAGTAGGTGGCTACGAGCAGTACTTC.

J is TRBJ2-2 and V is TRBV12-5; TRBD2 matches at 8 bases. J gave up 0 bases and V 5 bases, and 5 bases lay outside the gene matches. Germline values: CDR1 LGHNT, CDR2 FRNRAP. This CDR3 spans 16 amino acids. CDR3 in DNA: TGTGCTAGTGGTACAACTAGCGGTTCGAACACCGGGGAGCTGTTTTTT. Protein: CASGTTSGSNTGELFF.

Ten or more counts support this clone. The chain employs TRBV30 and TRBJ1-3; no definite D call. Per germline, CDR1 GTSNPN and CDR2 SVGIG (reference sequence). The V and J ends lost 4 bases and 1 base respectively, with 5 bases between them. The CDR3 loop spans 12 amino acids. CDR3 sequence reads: CAWKRSGNTIYF. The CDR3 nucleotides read TGTGCCTGGAAGCGATCTGGAAACACCATATATTTT. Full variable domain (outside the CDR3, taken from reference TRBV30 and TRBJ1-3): SQTIHQWPATLVQPVGSPLSLECTVEGTSNPNLYWYRQAAGRGLQLLFYSVGIGQISSEVPQNLSASRPQDRQFILSSKKLLLSDSGFYLCAWKRSGNTIYFGEGSWLTVV.